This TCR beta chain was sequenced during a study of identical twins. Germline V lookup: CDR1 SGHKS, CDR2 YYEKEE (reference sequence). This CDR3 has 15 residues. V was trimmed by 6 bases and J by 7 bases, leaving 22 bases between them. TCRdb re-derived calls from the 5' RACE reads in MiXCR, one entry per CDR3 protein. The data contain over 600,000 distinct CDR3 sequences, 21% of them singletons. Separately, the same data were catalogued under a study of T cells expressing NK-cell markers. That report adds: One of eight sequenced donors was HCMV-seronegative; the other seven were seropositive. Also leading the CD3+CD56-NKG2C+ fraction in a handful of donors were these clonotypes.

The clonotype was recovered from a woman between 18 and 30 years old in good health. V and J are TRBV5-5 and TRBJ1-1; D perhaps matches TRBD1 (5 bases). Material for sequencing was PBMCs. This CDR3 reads CASTTRHGGLVEAFF. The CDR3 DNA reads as TGTGCCAGCACCACCCGCCACGGGGGTTTGGTTGAAGCTTTCTTT.